One T cell receptor (beta chain) is described in this entry. This entry belongs to a study of blood T cell repertoires in COVID-19. At the level of the study: The samples span acute and convalescent COVID-19 from the United States, Italy and Spain. T cells, B-cell-depleted T cells, or PBMCs supplied cDNA or gDNA.

Original analysis: Using reference gene primer amplification, nucleated cell counts were estimated. Method: immunoSEQ multiplex PCR; TCRdb's copy keeps in-frame clones and lacks some. V, J and clone size are taken as reported in that table, and D and trimming were inferred from the DNA itself. The repertoire includes about 140,000 clones, more than 65% of them detected once, and under 4.5% sits in the top ten. The CDR3 covers 14 residues. Germline V gives CDR1 GTSNPN, CDR2 SVGIG (reference sequence). The junction had 5 bases not matched to a gene; V was cut back by 3 bases and J by 3 bases. This TCR came from a woman between 55 and 75 years old with acute or convalescent COVID-19. V and J are TRBV30 and TRBJ2-3; 8 nucleotides line up with TRBD2. The sample comprised peripheral blood. In DNA form, the CDR3 reads TGTGCCTGGAGAGCCGGACTAGCAACAGATACGCAGTATTTT. It is translated as CAWRAGLATDTQYF.